The 9 T cell receptor beta chains listed next were all sequenced from one sample in a study of shared clonotypes between healthy human individuals (dated by TCRdb to the early 2020s). Receptors were amplified or captured by the immunoSEQ multiplex PCR assay. TCRdb obtained this table from immuneACCESS and retained in-frame rearrangements with V and J assigned. These tables miss some clones; where compared with another copy, unresolved V genes account for less than half of the shortfall, and the remainder is unexplained. In all, the sample holds roughly 300,000 clones, and around 86% of those were seen once. The leading ten clones occupy about a sixth of the sample. Material for sequencing was memory CD8+ T cells sorted from blood. The label giving this sample's cell subset or site can be read as: CD45RO+ cells pooled with CCR7-negative TemRA cells. The source is a young man in good health.

The chain is built from TRBV10-3 and TRBJ1-6, with D perhaps TRBD1 (5 bases). V lost 4 bases and J 5 bases, leaving 9 bases between the germline ends. This CDR3 contains 14 residues. Per germline, CDR1 ENHRY and CDR2 SYGVKD. CDR3: CAISGPGDNSPLHF. The CDR3 region has the DNA TGTGCCATCAGTGGGCCGGGGGATAATTCACCCCTCCACTTT.

This rearrangement joins TRBV7-9 to TRBJ1-2, with D possibly being TRBD1 (5 bases). Trimming left V 5 bases short and J 3 bases short, with 16 bases between. The CDR3 has 15 residues. Germline V gene lookup returns CDR1 SEHNR and CDR2 FQNEAQ (reference sequence). The CDR3 is CASSPSEGLHYGYTF. The CDR3 coding sequence is TGTGCCAGCAGCCCTAGCGAGGGACTCCACTATGGCTACACCTTC. The entire variable domain, with the rest obtained from reference TRBV7-9 and TRBJ1-2, is as follows: DTGVSQNPRHKITKRGQNVTFRCDPISEHNRLYWYRQTLGQGPEFLTYFQNEAQLEKSRLLSDRFSAERPKGSFSTLEIQRTEQGDSAMYLCASSPSEGLHYGYTFGSGTRLTVV.

V gene TRBV5-6 combines with J gene TRBJ2-1; 12 nucleotides agree with TRBD2. The CDR3 is 15 amino acids. CDR1 and CDR2 from the germline V gene are SGHDT and YYEEEE. Germline trimming cut 2 bases from V and 6 bases from J; bases unmatched to any gene: 3. The DNA for the CDR3 is TGTGCCAGCAGCTTTACTAGCGGGAGGCCCAATGAGCAGTTCTTC. Translating it yields CASSFTSGRPNEQFF.

The chain has TRBV28 and TRBJ2-7; 7 bases agree with TRBD1. J was trimmed by 2 bases and V by 4 bases; bases with no gene match: 5. The CDR3 sequence is 14 residues long. The germline CDR1 and CDR2 sequences are MDHEN and SYDVKM. The CDR3 sequence is CASSSTGTAYEQYF. The CDR3 region has the DNA TGTGCCAGCAGTTCGACGGGGACAGCCTACGAGCAGTACTTC.

In this sample, this clone turned up once. The V gene is TRBV10-3, the J gene TRBJ2-1; D may match TRBD1 or TRBD2 (5 bases each). V lost 7 bases and J lost 3, with 10 bases in between. This CDR3 contains 13 residues. Germline V CDR1 and CDR2: ENHRY, SYGVKD. CDR3 DNA: TGTGCCATCACGGGGCCAAACTACAATGAGCAGTTCTTC. Its protein is CAITGPNYNEQFF.

The chain joins TRBV4-2 to TRBJ1-4; D ambiguous. In germline, CDR1 is LGHNA, CDR2 YNFKEQ. The CDR3 spans 16 residues. Trimming cost V 8 bases and J 0 bases, with 16 bases left between them. CDR3: CASERWGSATNEKLFF. CDR3 sequence (DNA): TGTGCCAGCGAGAGGTGGGGTTCGGCAACTAATGAAAAACTGTTTTTT.

This chain joins TRBV29-1 and TRBJ2-7, with TRBD2 matching over 12 bases. The CDR3 has 14 residues. V lost 6 bases, J lost 7 bases, and 10 bases stayed unmatched. Germline V gene data show CDR1 as SQVTM and CDR2 as ANQGSEA. The CDR3 region has the DNA TGCAGCGTGAGAGCTAGCGGGAGGGCCTGGGAGCAGTACTTC. Translated, it gives CSVRASGRAWEQYF.

This chain uses TRBV6-5 with TRBJ2-7; the D is unclear. Germline CDR1 reads MNHEY; CDR2 reads SVGAGI. V was pared by 5 bases and J by 1 base, with 9 bases between. This CDR3 spans 13 amino acids. In nucleotides, the CDR3 is TGTGCCAGCAGTCCTGATCCGTCCTACGAGCAGTACTTC. It encodes CASSPDPSYEQYF.

J is TRBJ1-2 and V is TRBV6-6, with 11 bases aligning to TRBD1. Trimming at V came to 4 bases and at J to 8 bases, leaving 3 bases not matched to a gene. This CDR3 spans 13 amino acids. Germline-derived CDR1 and CDR2 are MNHNY and SVGAGI (reference sequence). Here the CDR3 DNA reads TGTGCCAGCAGTTCCGGGACAGGGGGGGGCTACACCTTC. Amino acid sequence: CASSSGTGGGYTF.